This T cell receptor (beta chain) was retrieved from a study of cytomegalovirus exposure and HLA in healthy donors. Whole-study findings and limits: For cytomegalovirus status, the classifier reportedly gave diagnoses with high specificity and sensitivity. First-cohort TCR clusters tended to co-occur in the roughly 130 validation repertoires, a later analysis found. Despite most TCR sequences being rare, some public TCRs occurred in many donors.

Trimming took 2 bases from V and 0 from J, leaving 14 bases between them. Germline CDR1 reads SGHTA; CDR2 reads FQGTGA. The CDR3 contains 16 residues. About this clone: Its antigen is unknown.

Only in-frame clones appear in the TCRdb table, and some are missing; sequencing was by immunoSEQ multiplex PCR. The sample records 120,000 to 150,000 clones, approximately 88% being singletons. This clonotype was obtained from a woman between 18 and 29 years old in good health and CMV-seropositive. Sequencing was carried out using PBMCs. The chain is built from TRBV7-3 and TRBJ2-7; tentatively, D is TRBD1 (6 bases). CDR3 region: CASSLGGGQNSYEQYF. As DNA, the CDR3 is TGTGCCAGCAGCTTAGGGGGCGGACAGAACTCCTACGAGCAGTACTTC. Combining the CDR3 with reference TRBV7-3 and TRBJ2-7 gives the whole variable domain GAGVSQTPSNKVTEKGKYVELRCDPISGHTALYWYRQSLGQGPEFLIYFQGTGAADDSGLPNDRFFAVRPEGSVSTLKIQRTERGDSAVYLCASSLGGGQNSYEQYFGPGTRLTVT.